This entry describes one T cell receptor (beta chain). Germline V CDR1 and CDR2: SGHTA, FQGNSA. The V and J ends lost 3 bases and 2 bases respectively, with 17 bases between them. The CDR3 contains 16 residues. How the authors handled the data: It was from reference gene primer amplification that nucleated cell counts were estimated. TCRdb keeps only in-frame clones here, not all; method: immunoSEQ multiplex PCR. V and J calls and clone size are as listed in that table; D and trimming were resolved from the DNA. The sample yields about 180,000 clones, roughly 75% seen once. This sample stems from a study of blood T cell repertoires in COVID-19. Study summary: Acute and convalescent COVID-19 specimens originated in the United States, Italy and Spain. The cDNA or gDNA used as material had been derived from T cells, B-cell-depleted T cells, or PBMCs.

The material sequenced was peripheral blood. This receptor was taken from a man between 65 and 85 years old with active or convalescent COVID-19. This chain links TRBV7-2 with TRBJ2-7, with D tentatively TRBD2 (5 bases). The CDR3 region is CASSFSSGAGTYEQYF. The CDR3 bases are TGTGCCAGCAGCTTTTCGAGCGGTGCAGGCACCTACGAGCAGTACTTC.